This T cell receptor (beta chain) is from a study of cytomegalovirus exposure and HLA in healthy donors. General observations from the study: Later, an analysis showed that TCR beta chains associated with HLA were more clonally expanded than others that were equally common. Several V segments, TRBV6-2 and TRBV6-3 among them, could not be told apart and were dropped. Sequences of the TCR beta chain were said to predict the HLA-A and HLA-B alleles of most subjects accurately.

Primers included in the PCR were 60 Vbeta and 13 Jbeta primers. Here immunoSEQ multiplex PCR was the method, and the copy in TCRdb shows in-frame clones only, minus some. The specimen's table records about 37,000 clones. The CDR3 extends over 16 amino acids. Germline V lookup: CDR1 MDHEN, CDR2 SYDVKM. Trimming removed 4 bases at V and 2 bases at J, with 15 bases between. With regard to this clone: Antigen specificity is unknown.

The chain is built from TRBV28 and TRBJ1-5; D is perhaps TRBD1 (5 bases). The TCR sequence derives from a human donor in good health. The sequencing sample was made of PBMCs. The CDR3 loop reads CASSSPRGGGNQPQHF. In DNA, the CDR3 is TGTGCCAGCAGTTCCCCACGGGGGGGAGGCAATCAGCCCCAGCATTTT.